A selection of T cell receptor beta chains follows, all from one sample in a study of patients and donors after allogeneic stem cell transplantation. MiXCR, applied by TCRdb to the RT-PCR reads, yields one record per CDR3 protein. Of approximately 250,000 distinct CDR3 sequences in the sample, roughly 15% were seen once. The material sequenced was blood, either unsorted or a sorted T cell fraction (not recorded which). These TCRs come from a human donor who was either an allogeneic HSCT recipient or a stem cell or donor lymphocyte infusion donor (not recorded which). It is not recorded whose cells these are; they may come from a transplant donor. Each CDR3 is given with its conserved first and last residue. Each record gives: D gene, J gene, V gene, clone size, CDR3 protein, CDR3 DNA. The D gene is left open where the match is weak. Only part of the rows carry a size: once, few, many, or a class if the clone is expanded.

-	TRBJ1-5	TRBV10-3	medium-sized	CAISESGGNQPQHF	TGTGCCATCAGTGAATCAGGGGGCAATCAGCCCCAGCATTTT
-	TRBJ2-6	TRBV20-1	-	CSARGGGAIGANVLTF	TGCAGTGCTAGAGGTGGGGGGGCGATCGGGGCCAACGTCCTGACTTTC
TRBD2	TRBJ2-1	TRBV27	few	CASSQKRLAGTYNEQFF	TGTGCCAGCAGTCAAAAACGACTAGCGGGAACCTACAATGAGCAGTTCTTC
-	TRBJ2-5	TRBV19	-	CASSIGGGGQETQYF	TGTGCCAGTAGTATAGGGGGCGGAGGCCAAGAGACCCAGTACTTC
TRBD2	TRBJ2-1	TRBV6-5	-	CASSFGGAGINEQFF	TGTGCCAGCAGTTTCGGGGGGGCCGGTATAAATGAGCAGTTCTTC
-	TRBJ1-1	TRBV29-1	many	CSVGEAKGRAEAFF	TGCAGCGTTGGAGAGGCTAAAGGTCGGGCTGAAGCTTTCTTT
-	TRBJ2-3	TRBV27	many	CASLSRNTDTQYF	TGTGCCAGCCTCTCTAGGAACACAGATACGCAGTATTTT
TRBD1	TRBJ2-7	TRBV29-1	many	CSVLTGSPYEQYF	TGCAGCGTCCTGACAGGGTCCCCCTACGAGCAGTACTTC
TRBD1	TRBJ1-2	TRBV3-1	many	CASSQGQGNYGYTF	TGTGCCAGCAGCCAAGGACAGGGCAACTATGGCTACACCTTC
TRBD2	TRBJ2-1	TRBV7-3	-	CASSLALGLAGVVGSDEQFF	TGTGCCAGCAGCTTAGCGTTGGGACTAGCGGGAGTAGTTGGTTCGGATGAGCAGTTCTTC
TRBD2	TRBJ2-1	TRBV6-2/TRBV6-3	-	CASSRGTSGRGEQFF	TGTGCCAGCAGCCGAGGGACTAGCGGGAGGGGTGAGCAGTTCTTC
-	TRBJ1-5	TRBV5-8	few	CASSLDGRNNQPQHF	TGTGCCAGCAGCTTAGATGGGCGTAACAATCAGCCCCAGCATTTT
TRBD2	TRBJ2-7	TRBV7-8	many	CASSIPGTSGAYEQYF	TGTGCCAGCAGCATCCCCGGGACTAGCGGGGCCTACGAGCAGTACTTC
-	TRBJ1-3	TRBV6-1	-	CASSDRVRQISGNTIYF	TGTGCCAGCAGTGACCGGGTACGACAAATCTCTGGAAACACCATATATTTT
TRBD1	TRBJ1-5	TRBV18	-	CASSHQGDSGNQPQHF	TGTGCCAGCTCACACCAGGGGGATAGTGGCAATCAGCCCCAGCATTTT
-	TRBJ2-1	TRBV19	few	CASTQDGIPYNEQFF	TGTGCCAGTACGCAAGATGGGATTCCCTACAATGAGCAGTTCTTC
TRBD1	TRBJ2-7	TRBV20-1	-	CSASGVTGTLGYEQYF	TGCAGTGCTAGCGGGGTGACAGGGACCCTCGGCTACGAGCAGTACTTC
-	TRBJ2-1	TRBV7-9	-	CASSYANEQFF	TGTGCCAGCAGCTACGCGAATGAGCAGTTCTTC
-	TRBJ1-1	TRBV6-2/TRBV6-3	-	CASSYRLDTKEAFF	TGTGCCAGCAGTTACCGCCTGGATACGAAAGAGGCTTTCTTT
-	TRBJ2-2	TRBV5-8	-	CASSYFGTDGTGELFF	TGTGCCAGCAGCTACTTCGGGACGGATGGCACCGGGGAGCTGTTTTTT
-	TRBJ2-1	TRBV20-1	many	CSARGGNEQFF	TGCAGTGCTCGAGGGGGCAATGAGCAGTTCTTC
-	TRBJ2-1	TRBV7-3	many	CASSPTRDNEQFF	TGTGCCAGCAGCCCAACTAGGGACAATGAGCAGTTCTTC
-	TRBJ1-1	TRBV30	-	CAWSEFNTEAFF	TGTGCCTGGTCTGAGTTTAACACTGAAGCTTTCTTT
-	TRBJ2-5	TRBV25-1	few	CASRGGQETQYF	TGTGCCAGCAGAGGCGGACAAGAGACCCAGTACTTC
-	TRBJ1-4	TRBV12-3/TRBV12-4	few	CASSVRGGGEKLFF	TGTGCCAGCAGTGTTCGAGGGGGTGGTGAAAAACTGTTTTTT
TRBD2	TRBJ2-3	TRBV19	-	CASSMGGRADTQYF	TGTGCCAGTAGTATGGGAGGGAGGGCCGATACGCAGTATTTT
TRBD2	TRBJ2-7	TRBV4-2	few	CASSQDSTSGVFSYEQYF	TGTGCCAGCAGCCAAGATTCGACTAGCGGGGTTTTCTCCTACGAGCAGTACTTC
-	TRBJ2-7	TRBV20-1	few	CSGVEGYEQYF	TGCAGTGGGGTGGAGGGGTACGAGCAGTACTTC
-	TRBJ1-1	TRBV21-1	few	CASSKSGTGGIPTAFVTEAFF	TGTGCCAGCAGCAAAAGTGGGACAGGTGGAATCCCCACAGCCTTTGTCACTGAAGCTTTCTTT
TRBD2	TRBJ2-5	TRBV4-2	few	CASSQDNGGATETQYF	TGTGCCAGCAGCCAAGATAACGGGGGGGCGACGGAGACCCAGTACTTC
TRBD2	TRBJ2-1	TRBV5-1	-	CASSSPGLAGLNEQFF	TGCGCCAGCAGTTCACCGGGACTAGCGGGATTAAATGAGCAGTTCTTC
TRBD2	TRBJ2-5	TRBV5-1	-	CASSTGQSRGDLQETQYF	TGCGCCAGCAGCACCGGACAGTCGCGGGGGGACCTGCAAGAGACCCAGTACTTC
TRBD1	TRBJ1-2	TRBV19	-	CASSDGTVYGYTF	TGTGCCAGTAGTGACGGGACAGTCTATGGCTACACCTTC
-	TRBJ2-1	TRBV28	few	CASSSFGEQFF	TGTGCCAGCAGCTCGTTCGGTGAGCAGTTCTTC
TRBD1	TRBJ2-1	TRBV29-1	many	CSVGQGVSYNEQFF	TGCAGCGTCGGACAGGGGGTTTCCTACAATGAGCAGTTCTTC
-	TRBJ2-1	TRBV5-4	few	CASSPADGMYNEQFF	TGTGCCAGCAGCCCTGCGGACGGTATGTACAATGAGCAGTTCTTC
TRBD2	TRBJ2-2	TRBV19	few	CASSMNLAGTNPGELFF	TGTGCCAGTAGTATGAATCTAGCGGGAACTAATCCCGGGGAGCTGTTTTTT
TRBD2	TRBJ2-1	TRBV20-1	-	CSADVGGRAYNEQFF	TGCAGTGCTGATGTGGGCGGGAGAGCCTACAATGAGCAGTTCTTC
TRBD1	TRBJ2-7	TRBV28	-	CASIVGQGAYEQYF	TGTGCCAGCATTGTGGGACAGGGGGCGTACGAGCAGTACTTC
TRBD1	TRBJ2-2	TRBV5-1	many	CASSGGQTNTGELFF	TGCGCCAGCAGTGGGGGACAGACGAACACCGGGGAGCTGTTTTTT
-	TRBJ2-7	TRBV29-1	many	CSVEDQGFNEQYF	TGCAGCGTTGAAGATCAGGGATTCAACGAGCAGTACTTC
TRBD1	TRBJ1-2	TRBV7-2	-	CASSPVPGQTNYGYTF	TGTGCCAGCAGCCCTGTTCCGGGACAGACAAACTATGGCTACACCTTC
-	TRBJ1-1	TRBV7-3	-	CASSLITGTNTEAFF	TGTGCCAGCAGCTTAATTACCGGCACGAACACTGAAGCTTTCTTT
-	TRBJ2-7	TRBV29-1	-	CSVVAVSYEQYF	TGCAGCGTTGTAGCGGTTTCCTACGAGCAGTACTTC
TRBD2	TRBJ2-5	TRBV7-6	few	CASSSKRLAQETQYF	TGTGCCAGCAGCTCTAAAAGACTAGCACAAGAGACCCAGTACTTC
TRBD1	TRBJ2-7	TRBV4-2	many	CASSRNGQGASYEQYF	TGTGCCAGCAGCCGGAACGGACAGGGGGCCTCCTACGAGCAGTACTTC